What follows describes a single T cell receptor (beta chain). What it recognizes is unknown. This entry belongs to a study of OX40 agonist ivuxolimab in advanced cancers. Overall study context: Patients' therapy was ivuxolimab, an antibody that acts as an agonist of OX40 (CD134).

Some clones are missing from TCRdb's copy, which holds only in-frame ones; the method was immunoSEQ multiplex PCR. In the table there are about 65,000 clones, around nine tenths of which are singletons. The length of the CDR3 is 15 residues. CDR1 MNHNS and CDR2 SASEGT come from the germline V gene. Trimming removed 7 bases from V and 6 bases from J, with 21 bases in between. Overall study findings and caveats: At 0.1 to 3.0 mg/kg and by week 6, clonal expansion occurred in CD4+ and CD8+ blood T cells. Clonal expansion in partial responders at 0.1-3.0 mg/kg ranked among the lowest.

The input for sequencing was CD4+ or CD8+ T cells sorted from blood, taken in a trial of the OX40 agonist ivuxolimab. This sequence originates from an adult with an advanced solid tumor such as melanoma, head and neck, liver or kidney cancer. The V and J genes are TRBV6-1 and TRBJ2-5; D is uncertain. The chain's CDR3 is CASTPSDLRAKTQYF. Written as DNA, the CDR3 is TGTGCCAGCACTCCGTCGGACCTACGTGCGAAGACCCAGTACTTC.